The present entry profiles one T cell receptor beta chain with its context. Primers included in the PCR were 60 Vbeta and 13 Jbeta primers. TCRdb keeps only in-frame clones here, not all; method: immunoSEQ multiplex PCR. The repertoire includes under 150,000 clones, approximately 80% of them detected once, and roughly 1.2% sits in the top ten. The data are from a study of cytomegalovirus exposure and HLA in healthy donors. Trimming stripped 4 bases from V and 6 bases from J, with 15 bases between. Germline values: CDR1 SGHDN, CDR2 FVKESK. CDR3 size: 15 residues. The material sequenced was PBMCs. The source is a girl aged 2 to 9 in good health and CMV-seronegative. This rearrangement joins TRBV14 to TRBJ2-2, with a tentative D call TRBD2 (5 bases). CDR3 bases: TGTGCCAGCAGCCTCCCTATGAGCGGTCCCGGGGAGCTGTTTTTT. It translates to CASSLPMSGPGELFF.